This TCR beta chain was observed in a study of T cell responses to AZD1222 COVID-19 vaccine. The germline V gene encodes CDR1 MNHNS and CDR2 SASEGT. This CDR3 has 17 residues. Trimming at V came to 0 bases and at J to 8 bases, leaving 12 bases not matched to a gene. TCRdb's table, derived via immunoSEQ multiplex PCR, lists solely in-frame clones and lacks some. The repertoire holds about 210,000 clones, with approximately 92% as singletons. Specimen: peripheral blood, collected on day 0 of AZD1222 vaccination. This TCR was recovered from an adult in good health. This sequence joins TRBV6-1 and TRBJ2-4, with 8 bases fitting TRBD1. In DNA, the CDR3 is TGTGCCAGCAGTGAAGCGGCAGGGGGCTCCTCCTGGGACATTCAGTACTTC. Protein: CASSEAAGGSSWDIQYF.